The 28 T cell receptor beta chains below all came from one sample that was sequenced in a study of blood T cell repertoires in COVID-19 (dated by TCRdb to between 2020 and 2021). Library preparation used the immunoSEQ multiplex PCR assay. The table was pulled from immuneACCESS by TCRdb, which kept in-frame rearrangements only. Such tables lose some clones; where checked, under half of the loss comes from unresolved V genes, and the rest has no known cause. Counted in this sample were about 120,000 clones; about three quarters of them appeared once. About 6.8% of the sample belongs to the ten largest clones. The sequenced sample consisted of peripheral blood. Receptors originate from a man in his 70s with acute or convalescent COVID-19.

The CDR3 nucleotides read TGCGCCAGCACCATCCGACAGGGGGGTCCCTACGAGCAGTACTTC. Protein sequence: CASTIRQGGPYEQYF. J is TRBJ2-7 and V is TRBV5-1, with 9 bases identical to TRBD1. CDR3 length: 15 residues. V lost 6 bases and J lost 2; bases outside the gene matches: 9. Germline CDR1 and CDR2: SGHRS and YFSETQ.

The rearrangement joins TRBV6-4 to TRBJ2-7; 9 bases match TRBD1. The J segment lost 9 bases and the V segment lost 6 bases, leaving 24 bases of the junction unmatched. CDR3 size: 18 residues. Germline-derived CDR1 and CDR2 are MRHNA and SNTAGT. The CDR3 DNA follows: TGTGCCAGCAGCGTTAAACCTAGGACAGGGGTGTTCAATATTGGGCAGTACTTC. Translating gives CASSVKPRTGVFNIGQYF.

The chain joins TRBV9 to TRBJ2-6; a possible D gene is TRBD1 (6 bases). Germline values: CDR1 SGDLS, CDR2 YYNGEE. Deletions cut 2 bases from V and 4 bases from J, with 10 bases between. This CDR3 region has 15 residues. The CDR3 DNA sequence: TGTGCCAGCAGCGTTCGGACAGCCGGGGCCAACGTCCTGACTTTC. It codes for CASSVRTAGANVLTF.

The chain employs TRBV30 and TRBJ1-2; possibly TRBD1 for D (6 bases). This CDR3 has 14 residues. The germline CDR1 and CDR2 sequences are GTSNPN and SVGIG (reference sequence). With 1 base removed from V and 4 bases from J, the gap between germline ends came to 13 bases. The CDR3 reads CAWSADRSSYGYTF. The DNA of the CDR3 is TGTGCCTGGAGTGCAGACAGGTCGAGCTATGGCTACACCTTC.

This chain connects TRBV19 to TRBJ1-1, with no clear D. V was cut by 7 bases and J by 4 bases, with 19 bases left in between. The CDR3 has 15 residues. Germline V gene data show CDR1 as LNHDA and CDR2 as SQIVND (reference sequence). The CDR3 spells CASTEGRFVATEAFF. The CDR3 DNA sequence: TGTGCCAGTACCGAGGGAAGGTTTGTGGCCACTGAAGCTTTCTTT.

This chain uses TRBV29-1 with TRBJ2-7; 7 nucleotides line up with TRBD2. Per the germline V gene, CDR1 is SQVTM and CDR2 is ANQGSEA. CDR3 length equals 15 residues. With 1 base clipped from V and 3 bases from J, the junction kept 9 bases outside the gene matches. The CDR3 is CSVEGPLARGYEQYF. The DNA for the CDR3 is TGCAGCGTTGAAGGTCCACTAGCGAGGGGCTACGAGCAGTACTTC.

The V and J genes are TRBV5-1 and TRBJ1-1; perhaps TRBD1 as D (6 bases). This CDR3 region has 12 residues. Deletions cut 4 bases from V and 5 bases from J, with 9 bases between. Germline V lookup: CDR1 SGHRS, CDR2 YFSETQ. DNA for the CDR3: TGCGCCAGCAGCGAACAGGGAACTGAAGCTTTCTTT. Its protein is CASSEQGTEAFF.

The rearrangement links TRBV19 to TRBJ1-4, with D uncertain. The CDR3 is 13 residues long. Trimming pared 1 base from V and 8 bases from J, leaving 8 bases between. The germline gives CDR1 LNHDA, CDR2 SQIVND (reference sequence). The CDR3 spells CASSIGAREKLFF. DNA of the CDR3: TGTGCCAGTAGTATAGGGGCCAGGGAAAAACTGTTTTTT.

This clone was counted a single time. CDR3 loop: CASSQGGLRYEQYF. DNA for the CDR3: TGTGCCAGCAGCCAAGGGGGACTTCGCTACGAGCAGTACTTC. The chain couples TRBV3-1 (or the pseudogene TRBV3-2) to TRBJ2-7, with a possible D match to TRBD2 (6 bases). CDR3 length equals 14 residues. V dropped 1 base and J dropped 3 bases, with 10 bases sitting between them. Germline CDR1 is LGHDT and CDR2 is YNNKEL (reference sequence).

The chain uses TRBV29-1 and TRBJ2-5, with TRBD2 matching 8 bases. CDR3 length: 14 amino acids. Losses at the gene ends were 6 bases for V and 3 bases for J; bases not matched to a gene: 9. Germline V CDR1 and CDR2: SQVTM, ANQGSEA. The chain's CDR3 is CSVGGVAGEETQYF. CDR3 sequence (DNA): TGCAGCGTCGGGGGGGTTGCGGGAGAAGAGACCCAGTACTTC.

Written as DNA, the CDR3 is TGTGCCAGCAGGATACCGGGACAGGGGGCCAACGTCCTGACTTTC. Translation: CASRIPGQGANVLTF. V and J are TRBV28 and TRBJ2-6; the match to TRBD1 covers 7 bases. CDR3 size: 15 residues. In germline, CDR1 is MDHEN, CDR2 SYDVKM. V dropped 6 bases and J dropped 4; count of bases not matched to a gene: 6.

The V and J genes are TRBV7-2 and TRBJ1-4, with TRBD1 matching 7 bases. The J segment lost 3 bases and the V segment lost 5 bases, leaving 3 bases of the junction unmatched. This CDR3 spans 14 amino acids. Germline V gives CDR1 SGHTA, CDR2 FQGNSA. CDR3 in amino acids: CASSRGLANEKLFF. For the CDR3, the DNA is TGTGCCAGCAGCAGGGGGCTGGCTAATGAAAAACTGTTTTTT.

The chain is built from TRBV7-9 and TRBJ2-1; 10 positions match TRBD1. With V trimmed by 3 bases and J by 7 bases, 9 bases remained unmatched. In germline, CDR1 is SEHNR, CDR2 FQNEAQ (reference sequence). This CDR3 spans 16 amino acids. CDR3 loop: CASSLNPGQGRNEQFF. The DNA of the CDR3 is TGTGCCAGCAGCTTGAACCCGGGACAGGGGAGGAATGAGCAGTTCTTC.

The rearrangement uses TRBV4-2 and TRBJ1-5; 9 bases agree with TRBD1. Trimming removed 3 bases from V and 4 bases from J; junction bases left unmatched: 10. This CDR3 comprises 17 residues. Germline CDR1 is LGHNA and CDR2 is YNFKEQ. In nucleotides, the CDR3 is TGTGCCAGCAGCCACGGCGCCGGGGACAGGGAAAATCAGCCCCAGCATTTT. Translating it yields CASSHGAGDRENQPQHF.

The chain combines TRBV18 with TRBJ2-3; D is perhaps TRBD2 (5 bases). Trimming cost V 5 bases and J 4 bases, with 16 bases left between them. The CDR3 totals 15 residues. Germline values: CDR1 KGHSH, CDR2 LQKENI. The CDR3 protein is CASSTPTGNPDTQYF. DNA of the CDR3: TGTGCCAGCTCAACCCCGACCGGGAACCCAGATACGCAGTATTTT.

The V gene is TRBV3-1 (or the pseudogene TRBV3-2), the J gene TRBJ1-2; D call uncertain. Trimming left V 4 bases short and J 6 bases short, with 15 bases between. This CDR3 has 14 amino acids. CDR1 is LGHDT and CDR2 is YNNKEL in the germline V gene (reference sequence). The CDR3 DNA sequence: TGTGCCAGCAGCCCCCTGGAGGGTTCAAATGGCTACACCTTC. Translating it yields CASSPLEGSNGYTF.

The chain couples TRBV11-2 to TRBJ1-1; D possibly corresponds to TRBD1 (6 bases). From germline, CDR1 is SGHAT and CDR2 FQNNGV. This CDR3 comprises 13 residues. V dropped 0 bases and J dropped 8 bases, with 10 bases sitting between them. The CDR3 here is CASSLDQGLEAFF. In nucleotides, the CDR3 is TGTGCCAGCAGCTTAGATCAGGGGTTGGAAGCTTTCTTT.

The V gene is TRBV30, the J gene TRBJ1-5; D may be TRBD1 (6 bases). Trimming took off 1 base at V and 4 bases at J, with 11 bases between the two ends. Germline V gives CDR1 GTSNPN, CDR2 SVGIG (reference sequence). The CDR3 covers 14 residues. CDR3 residues: CAWSGGRGNQPQHF. The CDR3 DNA follows: TGTGCCTGGAGTGGGGGAAGGGGGAATCAGCCCCAGCATTTT. Based on the CDR3 plus reference TRBV30 and TRBJ1-5, the full variable domain is SQTIHQWPATLVQPVGSPLSLECTVEGTSNPNLYWYRQAAGRGLQLLFYSVGIGQISSEVPQNLSASRPQDRQFILSSKKLLLSDSGFYLCAWSGGRGNQPQHFGDGTRLSIL.

This chain connects TRBV19 to TRBJ2-2; 9 bases map to TRBD1. V lost 3 bases to trimming and J lost 1 base; unmatched junction nucleotides: 3. Germline CDR1 reads LNHDA; CDR2 reads SQIVND (reference sequence). This CDR3 has 16 amino acids. CDR3 amino acids: CASSMGTGRNTGELFF. CDR3 in DNA: TGTGCCAGTAGTATGGGGACAGGGAGGAACACCGGGGAGCTGTTTTTT. Full variable domain (remainder filled in from reference TRBV19 and TRBJ2-2): DGGITQSPKYLFRKEGQNVTLSCEQNLNHDAMYWYRQDPGQGLRLIYYSQIVNDFQKGDIAEGYSVSREKKESFPLTVTSAQKNPTAFYLCASSMGTGRNTGELFFGEGSRLTVL.

The chain has TRBV9 and TRBJ1-1; possible D gene TRBD1, 6 bases. CDR1 is SGDLS, CDR2 YYNGEE, per germline. The length of the CDR3 is 14 residues. V lost 6 bases and J 6 bases, leaving 18 bases between the germline ends. CDR3 sequence reads: CASTNLDRLSEAFF. CDR3 bases: TGTGCCAGCACCAACCTCGACAGGCTTTCTGAAGCTTTCTTT.

This sequence joins TRBV5-1 and TRBJ1-1; unclear D gene. The CDR3 is 14 residues long. Per germline, CDR1 SGHRS and CDR2 YFSETQ. V was clipped by 2 bases and J by 1 base, with 9 bases between them. CDR3 DNA sequence: TGCGCCAGCAGCTTAGAGATTTCGAACACTGAAGCTTTCTTT. Translated, it gives CASSLEISNTEAFF.

This clone has a handful of counts. The DNA for the CDR3 is TGTGCCAGTAGGGGACAGGGGAACACTGAAGCTTTCTTT. It translates to CASRGQGNTEAFF. This chain joins TRBV19 and TRBJ1-1; 9 bases fit TRBD1. Germline lookup yields CDR1 LNHDA and CDR2 SQIVND (reference sequence). The CDR3 is made up of 13 amino acids. The V and J ends lost 6 bases and 1 base, in that order; junction bases with no gene match: 0. The full variable domain, in which reference TRBV19 and TRBJ1-1 provide the parts outside the CDR3, is DGGITQSPKYLFRKEGQNVTLSCEQNLNHDAMYWYRQDPGQGLRLIYYSQIVNDFQKGDIAEGYSVSREKKESFPLTVTSAQKNPTAFYLCASRGQGNTEAFFGQGTRLTVV.

This chain uses TRBV30 with TRBJ2-7; 7 nucleotides agree with TRBD2. Germline loops: CDR1 GTSNPN, CDR2 SVGIG (reference sequence). This CDR3 contains 13 residues. The J segment lost 5 bases and the V segment lost 0 bases, leaving 4 bases of the junction unmatched. The CDR3 DNA reads as TGTGCCTGGAGTGTAGCAGGGAGGGACGAGCAGTACTTC. It codes for CAWSVAGRDEQYF. Complete variable domain (other parts from reference TRBV30 and TRBJ2-7): SQTIHQWPATLVQPVGSPLSLECTVEGTSNPNLYWYRQAAGRGLQLLFYSVGIGQISSEVPQNLSASRPQDRQFILSSKKLLLSDSGFYLCAWSVAGRDEQYFGPGTRLTVT.

The chain couples TRBV28 to TRBJ2-1, with TRBD2 matching 10 bases. This CDR3 contains 13 residues. Trimming removed 7 bases from V and 5 bases from J; junction bases left unmatched: 2. Germline lookup yields CDR1 MDHEN and CDR2 SYDVKM. The CDR3 sequence: CASTLAGDNEQFF. The CDR3 nucleotides read TGTGCCAGCACCCTAGCGGGGGACAATGAGCAGTTCTTC.

The rearrangement links TRBV2 to TRBJ2-2; 9 positions agree with TRBD1. Germline trimming cut 10 bases from V and 11 bases from J; bases unmatched to any gene: 5. The CDR3 spans 11 residues. Germline values: CDR1 SNHLY, CDR2 FYNNEI. CDR3: CATTGGIELFF. CDR3 coding DNA: TGTGCCACCACAGGGGGCATCGAGCTGTTTTTT.

The chain couples TRBV7-6 to TRBJ2-2; 10 bases agree with TRBD2. Germline lookup yields CDR1 SGHVS and CDR2 FNYEAQ. V dropped 5 bases and J dropped 4; count of bases not matched to a gene: 10. The CDR3 is 17 amino acids. Here the CDR3 reads CASSEDLAGATTGELFF. CDR3 DNA sequence: TGTGCCAGCAGCGAGGACCTAGCGGGGGCGACCACCGGGGAGCTGTTTTTT.

This clone was picked up many times. The genes are TRBV3-1 (or the pseudogene TRBV3-2) and TRBJ1-3; no reliable D call. CDR1 and CDR2 (germline): LGHDT, YNNKEL (reference sequence). Trimming shortened V by 1 base and J by 7 bases, and 11 bases separated the two germline ends. The CDR3 covers 14 residues. CDR3 sequence: CASSQASSKNTIYF. The CDR3 nucleotides read TGTGCCAGCAGCCAAGCGTCTAGCAAGAACACCATATATTTT.

This clone has only a few counts. J is TRBJ1-2 and V is TRBV4-3, with unresolved D. The CDR3 contains 15 residues. CDR1 LGHNA and CDR2 YSLEER come from the germline V gene. The V and J ends lost 5 bases and 3 bases respectively, with 16 bases between them. In nucleotides, the CDR3 is TGCGCCAGCAGCGAGGAAAATCTCCCCGACTATGGCTACACCTTC. It yields the protein CASSEENLPDYGYTF.